This T cell receptor (beta chain) originates from a study of vaccination and CD4 T cells after COVID-19. In the study overall: From HCoV-229E, HCoV-OC43, HCoV-NL63 and SARS-CoV-2, overlapping spike peptides were used to stimulate the cells.

This clonotype occurred a few times. What it binds is not known. Treatment noted: approximately 9-day PBMC culture with coronavirus spike peptide pools or control peptides (ViraFEST assay). CDR1 and CDR2 (germline): LGHNA, YNFKEQ. This CDR3 has 15 residues. Between the trimmed V and J ends, which lost 0 bases and 7 bases, there was a span of 14 bases. Sequenced with the Oncomine TCR Beta short-read assay was DNA taken from cultured CD4+ T cells. The source of extracted genomic DNA was cultured CD4+ T cells. MiXCR, run by TCRdb on the PCR reads, gives a single entry per CDR3 protein. Among 28,000 or so distinct CDR3 sequences listed, approximately 44% were seen once. Whole-study results and caveats: It was observed that, in convalescent patients, a median about 83% of reactive clones arose only post-vaccination.

Sequencing input: CD4+ T cells from blood, cultured in vitro. J is TRBJ2-3 and V is TRBV4-2, with D possibly being TRBD2 (6 bases). This clonotype was obtained from a human donor who had recovered from COVID-19. CDR3 loop: CASSQDLSSGYTQYF. As DNA, the CDR3 is TGTGCCAGCAGCCAAGATCTCAGTAGCGGATATACGCAGTATTTT.